The rows below give T cell receptor beta chains drawn from one sample of a study of shared clonotypes between healthy human individuals. The repertoire was sequenced with immunoSEQ multiplex PCR; TCRdb's copy has only in-frame clones and lacks some. The sample includes millions of clones, approximately 95% of them seen just once. Sequencing input: naive CD4+ T cells sorted from blood. The receptors were sampled from a man between 18 and 29 years old in good health. The CDR3 runs from the conserved cysteine through the conserved F or W. Not all rows give a size; the values are once, few, many and, for expanded clones, a class.

clone size,J gene,V gene,CDR3 protein
many,TRBJ1-2,TRBV2,CASSGDSTYGYTF
NA,TRBJ2-1,TRBV11-3,CASSTSSGRANEQFF
NA,TRBJ2-1,TRBV4-1,CASSPEGSNEQFF
once,TRBJ2-1,TRBV10-3,CAISDSGEQFF
NA,TRBJ2-5,TRBV28,CASSLRGLAVIQETQYF
NA,TRBJ2-2,TRBV4-1,CASSQGDRVTGELFF
NA,TRBJ2-2,TRBV6-6,CASSTTGGGTGELFF
NA,TRBJ1-1,TRBV29-1,CSVVFASGKHTEAFF
NA,TRBJ2-6,TRBV28,CASRPPGSGANVLTF
NA,TRBJ2-1,TRBV29-1,CSVRGSSYNEQFF
once,TRBJ2-1,TRBV7-9,CASSPRTSGSSYNEQFF
once,TRBJ2-2,TRBV7-3,CASSLAQGGVTGELFF
NA,TRBJ2-1,TRBV4-3,CASSPQNALADNEQFF
NA,TRBJ2-2,TRBV7-2,CASSFTSGLNTGELFF
NA,TRBJ2-1,TRBV27,CASSLIRGEQFF
NA,TRBJ2-4,TRBV19,CASSAGRQMAKNIQYF
NA,TRBJ2-1,TRBV19,CASSLAVTYNEQFF
NA,TRBJ2-7,TRBV4-1,CASSQEVRSSYEQYF
NA,TRBJ1-4,TRBV6-6,CASSYGGGRDEKLFF
NA,TRBJ1-6,TRBV7-2,CASTSDVTYNSPLHF
NA,TRBJ2-5,TRBV20-1,CSAHEEETQYF
NA,TRBJ1-1,TRBV10-3,CAISEGLGGTEAFF
NA,TRBJ2-1,TRBV30,CAWSVQSGSRNEQFF
NA,NA,TRBV30,CAWEGTGNPYEQYF
NA,TRBJ1-4,TRBV4-3,CASSQEPGNEKLFF
NA,TRBJ1-2,TRBV4-1,CASSQGAPGGMRGYTF
once,TRBJ1-1,TRBV9,CASSAQGGSASKEAFF
NA,TRBJ2-5,TRBV18,CASSPPVVETQYF
NA,TRBJ2-5,TRBV30,CAWITGGGETQYF
NA,TRBJ2-1,TRBV18,CASSPPYSTTLQFF
NA,TRBJ1-1,TRBV2,CASIWANTEAFF
NA,TRBJ1-2,TRBV6-5,CASSPAGRAIYGYTF
NA,TRBJ2-1,TRBV7-9,CAGSGPSYNEQFF
NA,TRBJ2-7,TRBV9,CASSVGTVSYEQYF
NA,TRBJ1-1,TRBV11-2,CASSQAGIVRRNTEAFF
NA,TRBJ1-2,TRBV5-1,CASSFVTGADYGYTF
NA,TRBJ1-6,TRBV11-3,CASSYSRGPGPLHF
NA,TRBJ1-2,TRBV7-2,CASSNRDANYGYTF
NA,TRBJ1-1,TRBV2,CASTVRTSTEAFF
NA,TRBJ1-1,TRBV27,CASSASKNTEAFF
NA,TRBJ2-5,TRBV6-6,CASSVLGGRETQYF
NA,TRBJ1-2,TRBV30,CASEQTGDYGYTF
once,TRBJ2-1,TRBV9,CASSVGSYNEQFF
NA,TRBJ1-1,TRBV7-9,CASSSGTENTEAFF
once,TRBJ1-5,TRBV27,CASRRTGADQPQHF
NA,TRBJ1-5,TRBV30,CAWSVGKGSNQPQHF
few,TRBJ2-3,TRBV30,CAWGHSTDTQYF
NA,TRBJ1-1,TRBV7-9,CASSLGGTMNTEAFF
NA,TRBJ2-7,TRBV18,CASSPGTIVHEQYF
NA,TRBJ1-5,TRBV19,CASSVRTGPNQPQHF
NA,TRBJ1-6,TRBV2,CASSSGTGRSPLHF
NA,TRBJ1-6,TRBV6-6,CASDDRVYSPLHF
NA,TRBJ2-1,TRBV5-6,CASSFRGLYNEQFF
NA,TRBJ2-5,TRBV7-2,CASAGVPKTQYF